This is a list of T cell receptor beta chains from one sample in a study of Graves' ophthalmopathy and Graves' hyperthyroidism. TCRdb fed the multiplex PCR reads into MiXCR, producing one record per CDR3 protein. The data show about 620,000 distinct CDR3 sequences, about a fifth seen once. Sequenced input: peripheral blood. These receptors were obtained from a woman between 18 and 30 years old with stable Graves' hyperthyroidism. Some clones in this sample may be carry-over from other donors' samples. Both conserved end residues are part of each CDR3. D genes are given only for firm matches. Clone size, where shown, is once, few, many, or a class for clones that have expanded.

j_gene: TRBJ2-1; v_gene: TRBV2; abundance: few; d_gene: TRBD2; CDR3aa: CASSEYGGSGGATSNEQFF; CDR3nt: TGTGCCAGCAGTGAATACGGAGGGTCGGGGGGGGCCACATCCAATGAGCAGTTCTTC
j_gene: TRBJ1-1; v_gene: TRBV11-1; abundance: few; d_gene: -; CDR3aa: CASTLQGGFANTEAFF; CDR3nt: TGTGCCAGCACCCTCCAAGGTGGTTTCGCGAACACTGAAGCTTTCTTT
j_gene: TRBJ2-5; v_gene: TRBV20-1; abundance: many; d_gene: -; CDR3aa: CSALGGQETQYF; CDR3nt: TGCAGTGCCCTCGGAGGTCAAGAGACCCAGTACTTC
j_gene: TRBJ1-1; v_gene: TRBV15; abundance: -; d_gene: TRBD1; CDR3aa: CATTPGQASTEAFF; CDR3nt: TGTGCCACCACTCCGGGACAGGCGTCCACTGAAGCTTTCTTT
j_gene: TRBJ1-6; v_gene: TRBV7-2; abundance: many; d_gene: TRBD1; CDR3aa: CASSKDREDLTLGSPLHF; CDR3nt: TGTGCCAGCAGCAAAGACAGGGAGGACCTTACCCTAGGGTCACCCCTCCACTTT
j_gene: TRBJ1-2; v_gene: TRBV30; abundance: many; d_gene: TRBD1; CDR3aa: CAWNGQENYGYTF; CDR3nt: TGTGCCTGGAACGGACAGGAGAACTATGGCTACACCTTC
j_gene: TRBJ2-7; v_gene: TRBV4-1; abundance: -; d_gene: -; CDR3aa: CASSLAGPGTYEQYF; CDR3nt: TGCGCCAGCAGCCTAGCTGGACCCGGAACCTACGAGCAGTACTTC
j_gene: TRBJ2-5; v_gene: TRBV13; abundance: many; d_gene: -; CDR3aa: CASSYLQETQYF; CDR3nt: TGTGCCAGCAGCTACCTTCAGGAGACCCAGTACTTC
j_gene: TRBJ2-5; v_gene: TRBV5-1; abundance: many; d_gene: -; CDR3aa: CASSLATKLGTQYF; CDR3nt: TGCGCCAGCAGCTTGGCTACTAAGCTGGGGACCCAGTACTTC
j_gene: TRBJ2-4; v_gene: TRBV3-1; abundance: -; d_gene: -; CDR3aa: CASSATERGIQYF; CDR3nt: TGTGCCAGCAGCGCGACAGAGCGAGGCATTCAGTACTTC
j_gene: TRBJ2-7; v_gene: TRBV24-1; abundance: -; d_gene: -; CDR3aa: CATSASGFLDEQYF; CDR3nt: TGTGCCACCAGTGCGTCGGGGTTTCTAGACGAGCAGTACTTC
j_gene: TRBJ2-7; v_gene: TRBV2; abundance: -; d_gene: TRBD2; CDR3aa: CASSELQGGLYEQYF; CDR3nt: TGTGCCAGCAGTGAATTGCAGGGAGGGCTATACGAGCAGTACTTC
j_gene: TRBJ1-6; v_gene: TRBV19; abundance: many; d_gene: -; CDR3aa: CASSIGTDSPLHF; CDR3nt: TGTGCCAGTAGTATAGGAACGGATTCACCCCTCCACTTT
j_gene: TRBJ2-7; v_gene: TRBV30; abundance: -; d_gene: -; CDR3aa: CAWSITAGPYEQYF; CDR3nt: TGTGCCTGGAGTATAACAGCAGGGCCCTACGAGCAGTACTTC
j_gene: TRBJ1-1; v_gene: TRBV10-3; abundance: -; d_gene: -; CDR3aa: CAITSGLRATEAFF; CDR3nt: TGTGCCATCACCTCCGGGCTCCGGGCCACTGAAGCTTTCTTT
j_gene: TRBJ2-7; v_gene: TRBV12-3/TRBV12-4; abundance: many; d_gene: TRBD1; CDR3aa: CASSLSRGRGRYFHEQYF; CDR3nt: TGTGCCAGCAGTTTAAGCAGGGGAAGGGGGCGCTACTTCCACGAGCAGTACTTC
j_gene: TRBJ1-6; v_gene: TRBV12-3/TRBV12-4; abundance: -; d_gene: -; CDR3aa: CASSSYQNSPLHF; CDR3nt: TGTGCCAGCAGTTCTTATCAAAATTCACCCCTCCACTTT
j_gene: TRBJ2-7; v_gene: TRBV6-5; abundance: many; d_gene: TRBD2; CDR3aa: CASSYEPQSSGIYEQYF; CDR3nt: TGTGCCAGCAGTTACGAGCCCCAGTCTAGCGGGATCTACGAGCAGTACTTC
j_gene: TRBJ1-1; v_gene: TRBV2; abundance: many; d_gene: TRBD1; CDR3aa: CASSLEQGASEAFF; CDR3nt: TGTGCCAGCAGCCTAGAGCAGGGGGCCTCTGAAGCTTTCTTT
j_gene: TRBJ2-6; v_gene: TRBV11-2; abundance: few; d_gene: -; CDR3aa: CASSSLFSGANVLTF; CDR3nt: TGTGCCAGCAGCTCCCTATTCTCTGGGGCCAACGTCCTGACTTTC
j_gene: TRBJ1-6; v_gene: TRBV6-1; abundance: -; d_gene: TRBD1; CDR3aa: CASSETGTGESPLHF; CDR3nt: TGTGCCAGCAGTGAAACCGGGACAGGGGAATCACCCCTCCACTTT
j_gene: TRBJ1-5; v_gene: TRBV28; abundance: many; d_gene: -; CDR3aa: CASSEREFLNQPQHF; CDR3nt: TGTGCCAGCTCGGAGAGGGAGTTCCTTAATCAGCCCCAGCATTTT
j_gene: TRBJ1-2; v_gene: TRBV6-1; abundance: many; d_gene: -; CDR3aa: CASRDPGRRTYGYTF; CDR3nt: TGTGCCAGCAGAGACCCGGGACGGCGGACTTATGGCTACACCTTC
j_gene: TRBJ2-2; v_gene: TRBV12-3/TRBV12-4; abundance: once; d_gene: TRBD2; CDR3aa: CASSLSSGVNTGELFF; CDR3nt: TGTGCCAGCAGTTTAAGTAGCGGGGTGAACACCGGGGAGCTGTTTTTT
j_gene: TRBJ2-5; v_gene: TRBV6-2/TRBV6-3; abundance: -; d_gene: -; CDR3aa: CASSYSAFSTRQETQYF; CDR3nt: TGTGCCAGCAGTTACTCGGCATTCTCAACCCGCCAAGAGACCCAGTACTTC
j_gene: TRBJ1-1; v_gene: TRBV5-1; abundance: many; d_gene: -; CDR3aa: CASSLAGESKAFF; CDR3nt: TGCGCCAGCAGCTTGGCAGGGGAATCAAAAGCTTTCTTT
j_gene: TRBJ1-1; v_gene: TRBV3-1; abundance: -; d_gene: -; CDR3aa: CASSQGLALNTEAFF; CDR3nt: TGTGCCAGCAGCCAAGGGTTAGCCTTGAACACTGAAGCTTTCTTT
j_gene: TRBJ2-7; v_gene: TRBV28; abundance: -; d_gene: -; CDR3aa: CASSKLYGEQYF; CDR3nt: TGTGCCAGCAGCAAACTTTATGGGGAGCAGTACTTC
j_gene: TRBJ1-1; v_gene: TRBV12-3/TRBV12-4; abundance: many; d_gene: -; CDR3aa: CASSLRVVNTEAFF; CDR3nt: TGTGCCAGCAGTTTACGGGTTGTGAACACTGAAGCTTTCTTT
j_gene: TRBJ2-7; v_gene: TRBV5-1; abundance: many; d_gene: -; CDR3aa: CASSLDRTYEQYF; CDR3nt: TGTGCCAGCAGTTTGGACAGAACCTACGAGCAGTACTTC
j_gene: TRBJ2-5; v_gene: TRBV6-1; abundance: many; d_gene: TRBD2; CDR3aa: CASSQTGGLYQETQYF; CDR3nt: TGTGCCAGCAGTCAAACGGGGGGGTTATACCAAGAGACCCAGTACTTC
j_gene: TRBJ1-5; v_gene: TRBV19; abundance: many; d_gene: -; CDR3aa: CASSTGTAASYSNQPQHF; CDR3nt: TGTGCCAGTAGTACCGGGACGGCAGCTTCTTATAGCAATCAGCCCCAGCATTTT
j_gene: TRBJ1-1; v_gene: TRBV20-1; abundance: many; d_gene: -; CDR3aa: CSALGDRMNTEAFF; CDR3nt: TGCAGTGCCCTTGGGGACCGAATGAACACTGAAGCTTTCTTT
j_gene: TRBJ1-5; v_gene: TRBV27; abundance: many; d_gene: TRBD1; CDR3aa: CASSQDRGYQPQHF; CDR3nt: TGTGCCAGCAGTCAGGACAGGGGGTATCAGCCCCAGCATTTT
j_gene: TRBJ2-7; v_gene: TRBV6-1; abundance: many; d_gene: TRBD2; CDR3aa: CASTRGRAYEQYF; CDR3nt: TGTGCCAGCACAAGAGGGAGGGCCTACGAGCAGTACTTC